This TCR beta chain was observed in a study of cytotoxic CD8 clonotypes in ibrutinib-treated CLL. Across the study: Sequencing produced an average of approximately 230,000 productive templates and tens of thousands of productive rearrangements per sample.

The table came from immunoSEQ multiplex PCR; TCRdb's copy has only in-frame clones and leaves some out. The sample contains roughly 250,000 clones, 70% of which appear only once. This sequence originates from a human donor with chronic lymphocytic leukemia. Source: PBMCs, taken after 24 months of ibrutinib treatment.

CDR3 region: CASRNYGYTF. CDR3 sequence (DNA): TGTGCCAGCAGAAACTATGGCTACACCTTC. V usage is TRBV6-6 and J usage is TRBJ1-2; no clear D. V lost 6 bases and J 2 bases, leaving 1 base between the germline ends. CDR3 length: 10 residues. CDR1 is MNHNY, CDR2 SVGAGI, per germline (reference sequence).